One sample yielded the 6 T cell receptor beta chains listed below, sequenced in a study of T cell responses to AZD1222 COVID-19 vaccine. The data were produced by immunoSEQ multiplex PCR, yet TCRdb's version contains in-frame clones alone and is incomplete. The sample gives 120,000 or so clones, over 70% of which show up once; more than 5.5% is in the top ten. The source was peripheral blood, collected on day 0 of AZD1222 vaccination. Receptor source: an adult in good health.

This clone was recorded once. This chain uses TRBV14 with TRBJ2-6, with D possibly matching TRBD1 (6 bases). The CDR3 runs to 16 residues. CDR1 is SGHDN and CDR2 is FVKESK in the germline V gene. Trimming pared 1 base from V and 1 base from J, leaving 8 bases between. The DNA for the CDR3 is TGTGCCAGCAGCCAAGTACAGGGATCTGGGGCCAACGTCCTGACTTTC. Translation gives CASSQVQGSGANVLTF.

The J gene is TRBJ1-6, the V gene TRBV9; possibly TRBD1 for D (6 bases). Germline V gene lookup returns CDR1 SGDLS and CDR2 YYNGEE. The CDR3 has 16 amino acids. V lost 0 bases and J lost 7, with 14 bases in between. CDR3 DNA: TGTGCCAGCAGCGTAGGGACAGTGGGTACCAATTCACCCCTCCACTTT. Residues: CASSVGTVGTNSPLHF.

The CDR3, as DNA: TGTGCCAGTAGCTACAAAACAGGGGTCGGCGAAAAACTGTTTTTT. Protein product: CASSYKTGVGEKLFF. The V and J genes are TRBV19 and TRBJ1-4, with 7 bases matching TRBD1. Germline assignment: CDR1 LNHDA and CDR2 SQIVND (reference sequence). The ends lost 6 bases at V and 8 bases at J; junction bases unmatched: 12. The CDR3 extends over 15 amino acids.

The chain has TRBV2 and TRBJ1-5, with D maybe TRBD1 (5 bases). The CDR3 contains 13 residues. The V gene's germline CDR1 is SNHLY and CDR2 FYNNEI. V was clipped by 1 base and J by 5 bases, with 6 bases between them. Written as DNA, the CDR3 is TGTGCCAGCAGTGAAGGAGGGGATCAGCCCCAGCATTTT. This gives the protein CASSEGGDQPQHF.

This chain joins TRBV6-2 or TRBV6-3 and TRBJ1-5, with a tentative D call TRBD1 (6 bases). Trimming shortened V by 10 bases and J by 2 bases, and 21 bases separated the two germline ends. The germline V gene encodes CDR1 MNHEY and CDR2 SVGEGT. The CDR3 has 16 amino acids. DNA of the CDR3: TGTGCCAACAGCGATTACAAACAGGGCCGCAATCAGCCCCAGCATTTT. It specifies CANSDYKQGRNQPQHF.

CDR3 protein: CASSFGQGHQPQHF. The CDR3 bases are TGTGCCAGCAGCTTCGGACAGGGCCATCAGCCCCAGCATTTT. V gene TRBV2 combines with J gene TRBJ1-5; 8 bases fit TRBD1. Germline CDR1 SNHLY, CDR2 FYNNEI. CDR3 length: 14 residues. Trimming took 6 bases from V and 5 from J; bases not matched to a gene: 6.